This T cell receptor (beta chain) emerged from a study of CD8+ T cells in alopecia areata. Treatment in this sample: oral pan-JAK inhibitor, 5-10 mg twice daily. The CDR3 spans 13 residues. Per the germline V gene, CDR1 is SQVTM and CDR2 is ANQGSEA. The V gene lost 4 bases and the J gene lost 3 bases, with 9 bases spanning the gap. A note on this clone: Its antigen is as yet unknown.

General observations from the study: Mouse data revealed clearer TCR sharing than patient data did, a gap possibly tied to HLA.

Once RNA had been extracted, it was reverse transcribed into cDNA to act as the sequencing template. Profiling relied on immunoSEQ multiplex PCR, and the TCRdb table lists in-frame clones only, not all of them. The table lists about 210,000 clones, more than 60% of them singletons. The input for sequencing was CD4+ T cells sorted from blood, taken at approximately week 42, from a patient treated with tofacitinib. The receptor comes from a human donor with alopecia areata. V gene TRBV29-1 combines with J gene TRBJ2-2; no clear D gene. CDR3 sequence (DNA): TGCAGCGTTGGCTCGGACGACACCGGGGAGCTGTTTTTT. Its translation is CSVGSDDTGELFF.